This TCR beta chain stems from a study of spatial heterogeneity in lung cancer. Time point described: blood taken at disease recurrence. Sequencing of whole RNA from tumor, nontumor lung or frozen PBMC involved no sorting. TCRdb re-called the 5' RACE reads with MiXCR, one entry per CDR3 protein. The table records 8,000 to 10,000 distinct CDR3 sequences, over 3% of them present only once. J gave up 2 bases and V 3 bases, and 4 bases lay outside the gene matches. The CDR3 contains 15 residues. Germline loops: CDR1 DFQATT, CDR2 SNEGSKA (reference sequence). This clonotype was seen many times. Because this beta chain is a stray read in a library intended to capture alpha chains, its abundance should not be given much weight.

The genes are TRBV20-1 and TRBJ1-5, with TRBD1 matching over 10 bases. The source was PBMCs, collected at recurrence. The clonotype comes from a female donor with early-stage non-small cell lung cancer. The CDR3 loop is CSASPGTGGNQPQHF. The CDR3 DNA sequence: TGCAGTGCTAGTCCGGGGACAGGGGGCAATCAGCCCCAGCATTTT.